The 32 T cell receptor beta chains below all came from one sample that was sequenced in a study of metastatic and nonmetastatic thyroid tumors. Via MiXCR, TCRdb re-called the PCR reads. The sample includes about 17,000 clones, more than 25% of them seen just once. Not a single patient had been given any form of treatment at any point before undergoing thyroid surgery. Sequenced input: tumor tissue. All receptors come from a female donor with papillary thyroid cancer or a benign thyroid nodule (not recorded which). Some clones in this sample may be carry-over from other donors' samples.

This clone was recorded at least ten times. The rearrangement uses TRBV3-1 and TRBJ2-3, with TRBD2 matching 10 bases. The CDR3 consists of 20 residues. Germline V gives CDR1 LGHDT, CDR2 YNNKEL (reference sequence). Trimming cost V 2 bases and J 4 bases; bases outside gene matches: 18. The CDR3 loop is CASSQPRDGGASGSADTQYF. The CDR3 coding sequence is TGTGCCAGCAGCCAACCCCGGGACGGCGGGGCTAGCGGGAGCGCAGATACGCAGTATTTT.

The genes are TRBV6-6 and TRBJ2-6; D is unclear. The V gene's germline CDR1 is MNHNY and CDR2 SVGAGI (reference sequence). V was clipped by 3 bases and J by 4 bases, with 4 bases between them. The CDR3 has 13 amino acids. The CDR3 DNA reads TGTGCCAGCAGTTATCTCGGGGCCAACGTCCTGACTTTC. Protein sequence: CASSYLGANVLTF.

CDR3 in amino acids: CAITGTGQLGYTF. The DNA for the CDR3 is TGTGCCATCACCGGGACAGGGCAATTAGGCTACACCTTC. The chain has TRBV28 and TRBJ1-2; TRBD1 agrees at 9 bases. Germline V lookup: CDR1 MDHEN, CDR2 SYDVKM. The V and J ends lost 10 bases and 8 bases, in that order; junction bases with no gene match: 11. This CDR3 comprises 13 residues.

In this sample, this clone turned up a few times. J is TRBJ2-3 and V is TRBV28; 14 bases line up with TRBD2. Germline CDR1 reads MDHEN; CDR2 reads SYDVKM. This CDR3 is built from 16 residues. The J segment lost 2 bases and the V segment lost 5 bases, leaving 3 bases of the junction unmatched. CDR3 in amino acids: CASSTGLAGDTDTQYF. In DNA form, the CDR3 reads TGTGCCAGCAGTACGGGACTAGCGGGAGACACAGATACGCAGTATTTT. Drawing the rest from reference TRBV28 and TRBJ2-3, the complete variable domain is DVKVTQSSRYLVKRTGEKVFLECVQDMDHENMFWYRQDPGLGLRLIYFSYDVKMKEKGDIPEGYSVSREKKERFSLILESASTNQTSMYLCASSTGLAGDTDTQYFGPGTRLTVL.

Notes on this clone: One end of the junction does not line up with germline, which may come from a read error. The chain joins TRBV15 to TRBJ1-3; D is possibly TRBD1 (6 bases). Germline V gene lookup returns CDR1 LNHNV and CDR2 YYDKDF (reference sequence). The length of the CDR3 is 16 residues. CDR3 sequence reads: CAASRQDLLSGNTIYF. The DNA for the CDR3 is TGTGCCGCCAGCAGACAGGACTTACTCTCTGGAAACACCATATATTTT.

The V call is TRBV6-2 or TRBV6-3, the J call TRBJ2-5; a possible D gene is TRBD2 (5 bases). Judging by the DNA end, TRBJ2-4 fits better; the J call may be wrong. The CDR3 is 19 amino acids. Germline loops: CDR1 MNHEY, CDR2 SVGEGT. This CDR3 is CASSYSVAGDRPNKNIQYF. For the CDR3, the DNA is TGTGCCAGCAGTTACTCCGTGGCCGGGGATAGGCCGAACAAAAACATTCAGTACTTC.

Sample share makes this clone large. This chain connects TRBV19 to TRBJ2-7, with TRBD2 matching over 10 bases. Germline lookup yields CDR1 LNHDA and CDR2 SQIVND (reference sequence). With 8 bases clipped from V and 5 bases from J, the junction kept 6 bases outside the gene matches. This CDR3 comprises 13 residues. CDR3 DNA: TGTGCCAGTCAGCGGGAGGGCCAAAACGAGCAGTACTTC. Encoded protein: CASQREGQNEQYF.

This clone was counted between two and nine times. J is TRBJ1-2 and V is TRBV12-3 or TRBV12-4; TRBD1 matches at 7 bases. The CDR3 spans 12 residues. J lost 6 bases, V lost 6 bases, and 4 bases had no gene match. DNA for the CDR3: TGTGCCAGCAGAACAGGGGCGCATGGCTACACCTTC. This translates into CASRTGAHGYTF.

This clone was counted a few times. The chain is built from TRBV11-2 and TRBJ2-7; tentative D call: TRBD1 (6 bases). This CDR3 has 13 residues. CDR1 and CDR2 (germline): SGHAT, FQNNGV. Trimming took off 3 bases at V and 6 bases at J, with 12 bases between the two ends. The CDR3 coding sequence is TGTGCCAGCAGCTTCCGGCCAGGGGTCGAGCAGTACTTC. Protein sequence: CASSFRPGVEQYF.

The chain employs TRBV10-1 and TRBJ2-2; TRBD1 aligns across 7 bases. The CDR3 runs 12 residues. V lost 8 bases to trimming and J lost 7 bases; unmatched junction nucleotides: 4. Germline V gene lookup returns CDR1 WNHNN and CDR2 SYGVQD (reference sequence). The CDR3 sequence is CASGQVSGELFF. The DNA for the CDR3 is TGCGCCAGCGGACAGGTTAGCGGGGAGCTGTTTTTT.

This rearrangement joins TRBV6-2 or TRBV6-3 to TRBJ1-2, with D possibly being TRBD1 (5 bases). CDR3 length equals 15 residues. Between the trimmed V and J ends, which lost 0 bases and 4 bases, there was a span of 12 bases. The germline V gene encodes CDR1 MNHEY and CDR2 SVGEGT. The CDR3 region is CASSYSTAGGYGYTF. CDR3 coding DNA: TGTGCCAGCAGTTACTCGACAGCCGGGGGCTATGGCTACACCTTC.

The rearrangement links TRBV27 to TRBJ1-1; D is undetermined. The V and J ends lost 7 bases and 4 bases respectively, with 13 bases between them. The germline CDR1 and CDR2 sequences are MNHEY and SMNVEV (reference sequence). The CDR3 runs 13 residues. The CDR3 DNA reads TGTGCCAGCAATTTCAGCAGGTCCACTGAAGCTTTCTTT. It translates to CASNFSRSTEAFF.

V gene TRBV5-6 combines with J gene TRBJ2-7; D may match TRBD1 or TRBD2 (5 bases each). CDR3 size: 12 residues. CDR1 and CDR2 from the germline V gene are SGHDT and YYEEEE. V shed 3 bases and J shed 11 bases, with 15 bases lying between them. The DNA of the CDR3 is TGTGCCAGCAGCTCAACAGGAATGAGGGAGTACTTC. Encoded protein: CASSSTGMREYF.

V usage is TRBV30 and J usage is TRBJ1-2, with D hard to call. Trimming took 3 bases from V and 3 from J, leaving 14 bases between them. The germline V gene encodes CDR1 GTSNPN and CDR2 SVGIG (reference sequence). This CDR3 is 14 amino acids long. The CDR3 reads CAWSRLDSDYGYTF. DNA of the CDR3: TGTGCCTGGAGCCGACTTGATTCCGACTATGGCTACACCTTC.

This clone was counted between two and nine times. The chain couples TRBV28 to TRBJ2-7; 7 nucleotides align to TRBD1. Germline values: CDR1 MDHEN, CDR2 SYDVKM. The CDR3 runs 13 residues. J lost 4 bases, V lost 8 bases, and 8 bases had no gene match. This CDR3 reads CASEGAKEYEQYF. The CDR3 bases are TGTGCCAGCGAGGGGGCTAAGGAGTACGAGCAGTACTTC.

By proportion, this clone is medium-sized. This rearrangement joins TRBV20-1 to TRBJ1-2; D remains unclear. CDR3 length: 13 residues. V lost 5 bases and J lost 0, with 10 bases in between. Germline V gene lookup returns CDR1 DFQATT and CDR2 SNEGSKA (reference sequence). The CDR3 DNA sequence: TGCAGTGCTGAGAGGCGTGCTAACTATGGCTACACCTTC. Translation gives CSAERRANYGYTF.

This clone is classed as medium-sized (0.01 to 0.1%). The chain joins TRBV19 to TRBJ2-2; 9 bases line up with TRBD1. The V gene's germline CDR1 is LNHDA and CDR2 SQIVND (reference sequence). Trimming took 1 base from V and 3 from J; bases not matched to a gene: 3. There are 16 residues in the CDR3. DNA of the CDR3: TGTGCCAGTAGTATAGCGGACAGGGGATACACCGGGGAGCTGTTTTTT. Encoded protein: CASSIADRGYTGELFF.

This clone is medium-sized (0.01 to 0.1%) in the sample. Other nucleotide sequences in the sample specify the same CDR3. V and J are TRBV19 and TRBJ1-5; 7 positions match TRBD1. CDR1 and CDR2 from the germline V gene are LNHDA and SQIVND (reference sequence). This CDR3 is 15 amino acids long. V was pared by 3 bases and J by 4 bases, with 6 bases of the junction left unmatched. The CDR3 region is CASSILSTGNQPQHF. The CDR3 coding sequence is TGTGCCAGTAGTATTCTTTCGACAGGGAATCAGCCCCAGCATTTT.

This clone turned up a few times. The rearrangement joins TRBV27 to TRBJ1-6; no clear D gene. Germline V gene sequence: CDR1 MNHEY, CDR2 SMNVEV (reference sequence). V shed 3 bases and J shed 13 bases, with 10 bases lying between them. CDR3 size: 12 residues. CDR3 in DNA: TGTGCCAGCAGTTTTATCGGAGACCCCCTCCACTTT. Translating gives CASSFIGDPLHF.

The genes are TRBV7-2 and TRBJ2-7; D is possibly TRBD2 (6 bases). The germline V gene encodes CDR1 SGHTA and CDR2 FQGNSA. The CDR3 spans 15 residues. V lost 3 bases, J lost 5 bases, and 17 bases lay in between. Here the CDR3 DNA reads TGTGCCAGCAGCTTTAGTACGGCGGGAAGGAACGAGCAGTACTTC. Amino acids: CASSFSTAGRNEQYF. Drawing the rest from reference TRBV7-2 and TRBJ2-7, the complete variable domain is GAGVSQSPSNKVTEKGKDVELRCDPISGHTALYWYRQSLGQGLEFLIYFQGNSAPDKSGLPSDRFSAERTGGSVSTLTIQRTQQEDSAVYLCASSFSTAGRNEQYFGPGTRLTVT.

The chain links TRBV20-1 to TRBJ2-1, with 10 bases fitting TRBD2. The CDR3 is made up of 14 amino acids. CDR1 is DFQATT and CDR2 is SNEGSKA in the germline V gene (reference sequence). V was pared by 3 bases and J by 8 bases, with 7 bases of the junction left unmatched. The CDR3 sequence is CSASSSGSLHEQFF. DNA for the CDR3: TGCAGTGCTAGCTCTAGCGGGAGTCTCCATGAGCAGTTCTTC.

V is TRBV6-1 and J is TRBJ1-1; maybe TRBD1 (5 bases). There are 14 residues in the CDR3. Trimming stripped 2 bases from V and 10 bases from J, with 17 bases between. The germline V gene has CDR1 MNHNS and CDR2 SASEGT. CDR3 nucleotides: TGTGCCAGCAGTGAATTCAGGCAGGGACGGGGAGCTTTCTTT. This sequence encodes CASSEFRQGRGAFF.

This clone was found many times. The CDR3 region has the DNA TGCAGTGGTTCGCAGGGAGGAGGGGGAGAGACCCAGTACTTC. This gives the protein CSGSQGGGGETQYF. The V call is TRBV20-1, the J call TRBJ2-5; D tentatively fits TRBD1 or TRBD2 (6 bases each). Trimming pared 7 bases from V and 4 bases from J, leaving 19 bases between. CDR1 DFQATT and CDR2 SNEGSKA come from the germline V gene (reference sequence). This CDR3 has 14 residues.

By sample fraction, this clone is medium-sized. The rearrangement links TRBV12-3 or TRBV12-4 to TRBJ2-2; weak D call: TRBD1 (6 bases). V dropped 2 bases and J dropped 7 bases, with 11 bases sitting between them. The CDR3 runs to 14 residues. The CDR3 reads CASSLYRVVGELFF. The CDR3 DNA reads as TGTGCCAGCAGTTTATACAGGGTGGTCGGGGAGCTGTTTTTT.

This chain links TRBV28 with TRBJ2-3; D is possibly TRBD1 (5 bases). CDR1 and CDR2 (germline): MDHEN, SYDVKM. V lost 5 bases, J lost 2 bases, and 17 bases lay in between. This CDR3 spans 16 amino acids. CDR3 amino acids: CASSPTVPYLTDTQYF. In DNA, the CDR3 is TGTGCCAGCAGTCCGACAGTACCCTACCTCACAGATACGCAGTATTTT. Combining the CDR3 with reference TRBV28 and TRBJ2-3 gives the whole variable domain DVKVTQSSRYLVKRTGEKVFLECVQDMDHENMFWYRQDPGLGLRLIYFSYDVKMKEKGDIPEGYSVSREKKERFSLILESASTNQTSMYLCASSPTVPYLTDTQYFGPGTRLTVL.

The J gene is TRBJ2-6, the V gene TRBV20-1, with TRBD1 as a possible D gene (5 bases). The CDR3 consists of 15 residues. Trimming stripped 1 base from V and 4 bases from J, with 11 bases between. Germline CDR1 DFQATT, CDR2 SNEGSKA (reference sequence). CDR3 loop: CSARVQVTGANVLTF. The CDR3 bases are TGCAGTGCTAGAGTACAGGTGACCGGGGCCAACGTCCTGACTTTC.

This clone showed up many times. V is TRBV18 and J is TRBJ2-7, with 10 positions matching TRBD1. The germline gives CDR1 KGHSH, CDR2 LQKENI. The length of the CDR3 is 13 residues. V was clipped by 6 bases and J by 5 bases; unmatched bases: 4. The CDR3 sequence: CASSRDRGDEQYF. Here the CDR3 DNA reads TGTGCCAGCTCCCGGGACAGGGGAGACGAGCAGTACTTC.

This clone was found a few times. The rearrangement uses TRBV28 and TRBJ1-2, with D unclear. Trimming removed 0 bases from V and 7 bases from J, with 12 bases in between. The CDR3 sequence is 14 residues long. Germline CDR1 reads MDHEN; CDR2 reads SYDVKM. CDR3 DNA: TGTGCCAGCAGTTTATGGGCGGGCTCCCCTGGCTACACCTTC. It yields the protein CASSLWAGSPGYTF.

This clone was counted between two and nine times. The J gene is TRBJ2-7, the V gene TRBV6-2 or TRBV6-3; 7 bases line up with TRBD1. Germline values: CDR1 MNHEY, CDR2 SVGEGT. V shed 0 bases, J shed 1 base, and the junction held 3 bases outside the gene matches. The CDR3 length is 15 residues. As DNA, the CDR3 is TGTGCCAGCAGTTACTCGAGGGACAGTTCCTACGAGCAGTACTTC. Amino acid sequence: CASSYSRDSSYEQYF.

This clone ranks as medium-sized. The rearrangement joins TRBV19 to TRBJ1-4; tentatively, D is TRBD1 (5 bases). The CDR3 length is 15 residues. V was pared by 5 bases and J by 7 bases, with 17 bases between. Germline loops: CDR1 LNHDA, CDR2 SQIVND (reference sequence). DNA for the CDR3: TGTGCCAGTAGTCCCCGGACCAGGGCGAGTGAAAAACTGTTTTTT. Amino acids: CASSPRTRASEKLFF.

The rearrangement joins TRBV3-1 to TRBJ1-2; D might be TRBD1 (6 bases). The CDR3 sequence is 13 residues long. CDR1 is LGHDT and CDR2 is YNNKEL in the germline V gene (reference sequence). Trimming removed 6 bases from V and 1 base from J, with 9 bases in between. CDR3 sequence: CASRHRDNYGYTF. The CDR3 DNA follows: TGTGCCAGCAGACACAGGGATAACTATGGCTACACCTTC.

A few counts support this clone. This chain joins TRBV6-1 and TRBJ1-3, with D unresolved. The CDR3 consists of 16 residues. Germline V CDR1 and CDR2: MNHNS, SASEGT. V shed 7 bases and J shed 0 bases, with 16 bases lying between them. CDR3 protein: CASNRGGGLSGNTIYF. The CDR3 DNA reads as TGTGCCAGCAATCGGGGAGGAGGGCTCTCTGGAAACACCATATATTTT.